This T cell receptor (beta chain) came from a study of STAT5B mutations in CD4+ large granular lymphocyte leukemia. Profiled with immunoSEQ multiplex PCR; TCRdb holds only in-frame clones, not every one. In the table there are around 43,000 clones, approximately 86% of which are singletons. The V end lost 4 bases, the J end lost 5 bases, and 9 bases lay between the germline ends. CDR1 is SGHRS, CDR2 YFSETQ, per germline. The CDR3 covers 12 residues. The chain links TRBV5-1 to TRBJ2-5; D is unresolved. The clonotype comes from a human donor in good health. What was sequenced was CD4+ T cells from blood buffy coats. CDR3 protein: CASSSLGETQYF. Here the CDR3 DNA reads TGCGCCAGCAGCAGTCTTGGGGAGACCCAGTACTTC. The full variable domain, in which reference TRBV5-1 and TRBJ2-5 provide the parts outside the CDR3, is KAGVTQTPRYLIKTRGQQVTLSCSPISGHRSVSWYQQTPGQGLQFLFEYFSETQRNKGNFPGRFSGRQFSNSRSEMNVSTLELGDSALYLCASSSLGETQYFGPGTRLLVL.